These 28 T cell receptor beta chains were sequenced from one sample in a study of T cells in Graves' hyperthyroidism and ophthalmopathy. Regions amplified from RNA transcripts were the TCR beta CDR3 regions. TCR CDR3 regions were first amplified by RT-PCR with HTBI primers. TCRdb reanalysed the multiplex PCR reads using MiXCR and keeps one entry per CDR3 protein. In the table there are roughly 800,000 distinct CDR3 sequences, 38% of which are singletons. Input material: blood. All receptors derive from a man aged 18 to 29 with Graves' hyperthyroidism.

A remark on this clonotype: A much bigger clone sits one base away, suggesting this may be a read error. The rearrangement links TRBV9 to TRBJ1-2; D gene uncertain. Germline assignment: CDR1 SGDLS and CDR2 YYNGEE. The CDR3 loop spans 15 amino acids. V gave up 3 bases and J gave up 3 bases, with 15 bases separating them. CDR3 residues: CASSAQARVDYGYTF. The CDR3 DNA sequence: TGTGCCAGCAGCGCCCAAGCCCGGGTCGACTATGGCTACACCTTC.

A single count supports this clonotype. As DNA, the CDR3 is TGTGCCACCCGGTCCCGGGAAAGGGCGAAAGCTTTCTTT. Amino acids: CATRSRERAKAFF. This chain connects TRBV12-3 or TRBV12-4 to TRBJ1-1; D remains ambiguous. CDR3 size: 13 residues. Trimming removed 10 bases from V and 9 bases from J, with 21 bases in between.

This clonotype was seen many times. This chain joins TRBV10-3 and TRBJ1-2; possible D gene TRBD1, 5 bases. Trimming took off 5 bases at V and 6 bases at J, with 10 bases between the two ends. This CDR3 has 12 residues. Germline-derived CDR1 and CDR2 are ENHRY and SYGVKD. Written as DNA, the CDR3 is TGTGCCATCAGTCGGGACGCGGATGGCTACACCTTC. It translates to CAISRDADGYTF.

This clonotype has at least ten counts. The chain couples TRBV20-1 to TRBJ1-6, with 8 nucleotides matching TRBD1. The CDR3 contains 15 residues. V gave up 6 bases and J gave up 9 bases; unmatched junction bases: 13. Per germline, CDR1 DFQATT and CDR2 SNEGSKA (reference sequence). In nucleotides, the CDR3 is TGCAGTGCACTAGTGGGACAGGCGGGTGGTTCACCCCTCCACTTT. Amino acids: CSALVGQAGGSPLHF.

This chain links TRBV10-3 with TRBJ1-3, with D unresolved. This CDR3 is built from 12 residues. In germline, CDR1 is ENHRY, CDR2 SYGVKD. V was trimmed by 10 bases and J by 4 bases, leaving 11 bases between them. CDR3 bases: TGTGCCAGTATGGGGTTGGGAAACACCATATATTTT. Translated: CASMGLGNTIYF.

The CDR3 DNA reads TGTGCCACCCTAGAAACCTCCGGGACAGGGGACAATCAGCCCCAGCATTTT. This sequence encodes CATLETSGTGDNQPQHF. The chain recombines TRBV19 with TRBJ1-5, with TRBD1 matching 10 bases. V shed 10 bases, J shed 3 bases, and the junction held 15 bases outside the gene matches. In germline, CDR1 is LNHDA, CDR2 SQIVND (reference sequence). The CDR3 contains 17 residues.

This clonotype was seen many times. V is TRBV20-1 and J is TRBJ2-5; the D gene is possibly TRBD1 (5 bases). This CDR3 is built from 12 residues. From germline, CDR1 is DFQATT and CDR2 SNEGSKA (reference sequence). V was trimmed by 3 bases and J by 4 bases, leaving 9 bases between them. The DNA of the CDR3 is TGCAGTGCTAGTACCAGGGTAGAGACCCAGTACTTC. Amino acids: CSASTRVETQYF.

The CDR3 here is CAIGGSLDEQYF. The CDR3 nucleotides are TGTGCCATCGGAGGCAGTCTCGACGAGCAGTACTTC. The V and J genes are TRBV10-3 and TRBJ2-7; tentatively, D is TRBD2 (5 bases). The V end lost 8 bases, the J end lost 5 bases, and 13 bases lay between the germline ends. Germline V gene sequence: CDR1 ENHRY, CDR2 SYGVKD. The CDR3 is 12 amino acids.

This chain joins TRBV20-1 and TRBJ2-7, with D possibly TRBD2 on 6 matching bases. The CDR3 contains 13 residues. V lost 3 bases and J 1 base, leaving 10 bases between the germline ends. Germline V gives CDR1 DFQATT, CDR2 SNEGSKA (reference sequence). CDR3 coding DNA: TGCAGTGCTAGGGCTCGGGGGTCCTACGAGCAGTACTTC. Translating it yields CSARARGSYEQYF.

At least ten counts were recorded for this clonotype. CDR3 in amino acids: CASSLTEGRNSPLHF. The CDR3 nucleotides are TGTGCCAGCAGCTTAACGGAAGGCCGTAATTCACCCCTCCACTTT. The chain links TRBV7-9 to TRBJ1-6; no reliable D call. V dropped 2 bases and J dropped 6 bases, with 11 bases sitting between them. The CDR3 extends over 15 amino acids. CDR1 and CDR2 (germline): SEHNR, FQNEAQ (reference sequence).

The chain joins TRBV20-1 to TRBJ2-7; perhaps TRBD2 as D (7 bases). The CDR3 extends over 14 amino acids. Per germline, CDR1 DFQATT and CDR2 SNEGSKA (reference sequence). Trimming left V 2 bases short and J 6 bases short, with 17 bases between. The CDR3 sequence: CSARSGAREGEQYF. Here the CDR3 DNA reads TGCAGTGCTAGATCGGGGGCCAGGGAGGGCGAGCAGTACTTC.

This sequence joins TRBV12-1 and TRBJ1-5; TRBD1, the table's D call, lacks a check against the DNA. TRBV12-1 is deemed a pseudogene. The CDR3 is 15 amino acids. CDR3 residues: CASSCGRGGNQPQHF. For the CDR3, the DNA is TGTGCCAGCAGCTGTGGAAGGGGTGGCAATCAGCCCCAGCATTTT.

V usage is TRBV7-6 and J usage is TRBJ2-7; 9 bases agree with TRBD2. The CDR3 contains 15 residues. Germline loops: CDR1 SGHVS, CDR2 FNYEAQ. V shed 4 bases and J 0 bases; nucleotides not matched to a gene: 4. The CDR3 here is CASSSRLAASYEQYF. The CDR3 DNA follows: TGTGCCAGCAGCTCCAGACTAGCGGCCTCCTACGAGCAGTACTTC.

This clonotype has only one observation. V gene TRBV2 combines with J gene TRBJ2-2, with D possibly matching TRBD1 (6 bases). The CDR3 has 16 amino acids. Between the trimmed V and J ends, which lost 8 bases and 0 bases, there was a span of 16 bases. Germline values: CDR1 SNHLY, CDR2 FYNNEI. For the CDR3, the DNA is TGTGCCAGCTTATGGTACAGGGTCCCGAACACCGGGGAGCTGTTTTTT. It yields the protein CASLWYRVPNTGELFF.

This clonotype was detected a few times. V usage is TRBV7-9 and J usage is TRBJ1-5, with TRBD1 matching over 7 bases. Germline values: CDR1 SEHNR, CDR2 FQNEAQ (reference sequence). This CDR3 contains 16 residues. V shed 1 base and J 4 bases; nucleotides not matched to a gene: 7. In DNA, the CDR3 is TGTGCCAGCAGCTTAGTTCGACAGGGTGCAAATCAGCCCCAGCATTTT. This translates into CASSLVRQGANQPQHF.

The rearrangement uses TRBV9 and TRBJ2-7, with TRBD2 as a possible D gene (6 bases). Germline V gene data show CDR1 as SGDLS and CDR2 as YYNGEE. V dropped 3 bases and J dropped 7 bases, with 11 bases sitting between them. The CDR3 has 12 amino acids. CDR3 sequence: CASSAGLAEQYF. CDR3 nucleotide sequence: TGTGCCAGCAGCGCTGGGCTAGCGGAGCAGTACTTC.

Note on this clonotype: A read error may be the cause here, since a much bigger clone is one base away. This chain joins TRBV7-6 and TRBJ1-2; TRBD1 is a possible D gene (5 bases). V gave up 6 bases and J gave up 4 bases, with 12 bases separating them. The CDR3 length is 13 residues. Per germline, CDR1 SGHVS and CDR2 FNYEAQ. CDR3 nucleotide sequence: TGTGCCAGCAGTCCAGGGTTCGCCTATGGCTACACCTTC. Translated: CASSPGFAYGYTF.

The chain recombines TRBV7-2 with TRBJ1-2; D remains ambiguous. Germline lookup yields CDR1 SGHTA and CDR2 FQGNSA. The CDR3 sequence is 15 residues long. V dropped 2 bases and J dropped 7 bases, with 17 bases sitting between them. CDR3 sequence: CASSLIPEGVSGYTF. In DNA, the CDR3 is TGTGCCAGCAGCTTAATCCCGGAGGGAGTCAGTGGCTACACCTTC.

With regard to this clonotype: An end of the junction does not agree with germline; a read error may underlie this. V gene TRBV7-2 combines with J gene TRBJ1-5, with D perhaps matching TRBD1 (5 bases). The CDR3 consists of 16 residues. Germline assignment: CDR1 SGHTA and CDR2 FQGNSA. The CDR3 bases are TGCGCCAGCAGCCAACTGGGGGGAATCCCCAATCAGCCCCAGCATTTT. It yields the protein CASSQLGGIPNQPQHF.

This clonotype appeared many times. The chain recombines TRBV12-3 or TRBV12-4 with TRBJ1-2, with no clear D. The CDR3 consists of 13 residues. Trimming pared 7 bases from V and 2 bases from J, leaving 11 bases between. As DNA, the CDR3 is TGTGCCAGCACGCCCGGCGTGAACTATGGCTACACCTTC. As protein: CASTPGVNYGYTF.

This clonotype was counted at least ten times. The rearrangement joins TRBV10-3 to TRBJ1-1; D is perhaps TRBD1 (5 bases). CDR3 length: 16 amino acids. V shed 4 bases and J shed 0 bases, with 15 bases lying between them. The germline V gene encodes CDR1 ENHRY and CDR2 SYGVKD. The chain's CDR3 is CAISASLWGMNTEAFF. CDR3 in DNA: TGTGCCATCAGTGCTTCGTTGTGGGGCATGAACACTGAAGCTTTCTTT.

This chain uses TRBV7-9 with TRBJ1-4, with D possibly matching TRBD1 (5 bases). Germline values: CDR1 SEHNR, CDR2 FQNEAQ (reference sequence). Between the trimmed V and J ends, which lost 6 bases and 8 bases, there was a span of 22 bases. The CDR3 has 16 residues. In DNA form, the CDR3 reads TGTGCCAGCAGTCCAGACCGGACACCCCACCAGGAAAAACTGTTTTTT. It translates to CASSPDRTPHQEKLFF.

This clonotype was seen just once. This chain links TRBV7-9 with TRBJ2-7; D is undetermined. The germline V and J ends were trimmed by 6 bases and 0 bases, with 15 bases remaining between them. Germline CDR1 SEHNR, CDR2 FQNEAQ (reference sequence). The CDR3 loop spans 15 amino acids. The CDR3: CASSYSGRSSYEQYF. The CDR3, as DNA: TGTGCCAGCAGTTACTCAGGCCGAAGCTCCTACGAGCAGTACTTC.

This sequence joins TRBV5-1 and TRBJ2-7; 10 bases match TRBD1. CDR1 and CDR2 from the germline V gene are SGHRS and YFSETQ. The CDR3 covers 17 residues. V lost 0 bases, J lost 5 bases, and 11 bases stayed unmatched. The CDR3 sequence: CASSLELTGTGVDEQYF. The DNA for the CDR3 is TGCGCCAGCAGCTTGGAATTAACCGGGACAGGGGTTGACGAGCAGTACTTC. Supplemented by reference TRBV5-1 and TRBJ2-7, the full variable domain reads KAGVTQTPRYLIKTRGQQVTLSCSPISGHRSVSWYQQTPGQGLQFLFEYFSETQRNKGNFPGRFSGRQFSNSRSEMNVSTLELGDSALYLCASSLELTGTGVDEQYFGPGTRLTVT.

This clonotype was seen a few times. This chain joins TRBV29-1 and TRBJ2-7; D may correspond to TRBD1 or TRBD2 (5 bases each). CDR3 size: 14 residues. Trimming took 7 bases from V and 2 from J, leaving 18 bases between them. Germline V gene sequence: CDR1 SQVTM, CDR2 ANQGSEA. The CDR3 here is CSAKTRDGTYEQYF. The CDR3 bases are TGCAGCGCGAAAACCCGGGACGGCACCTACGAGCAGTACTTC.

The J gene is TRBJ2-2, the V gene TRBV15; D may match TRBD1 or TRBD2 (5 bases each). The CDR3 consists of 16 residues. Trimming took off 5 bases at V and 4 bases at J, with 17 bases between the two ends. Germline V gene data show CDR1 as LNHNV and CDR2 as YYDKDF (reference sequence). In DNA, the CDR3 is TGTGCCACCAGCCGACCTTCGGGGCTCCCCACCGGGGAGCTGTTTTTT. It is translated as CATSRPSGLPTGELFF.

At least ten counts were recorded for this clonotype. The chain links TRBV19 to TRBJ2-5; D unclear. The CDR3 sequence is 15 residues long. Germline V gene data show CDR1 as LNHDA and CDR2 as SQIVND (reference sequence). V lost 3 bases, J lost 1 base, and 12 bases lay in between. The DNA for the CDR3 is TGTGCCAGTAGTATGTACAGCACCTCCCAAGAGACCCAGTACTTC. Translated: CASSMYSTSQETQYF.

This clonotype was detected ten times or more. The chain carries TRBV5-6 and TRBJ1-6, with a possible D match to TRBD1 (5 bases). The CDR3 covers 14 residues. V dropped 3 bases and J dropped 9 bases, with 13 bases sitting between them. CDR1 and CDR2 from the germline V gene are SGHDT and YYEEEE. DNA of the CDR3: TGTGCCAGCAGCTGGGACCGGGTGGGTTCACCCCTCCACTTT. Translating gives CASSWDRVGSPLHF.